The TCR beta chain described here comes from a study of blood T cell repertoires in COVID-19. In the original analysis: Amplification of reference gene primers provided the estimated nucleated cell counts. Some clones are missing from TCRdb's copy, which holds only in-frame ones; the method was immunoSEQ multiplex PCR. D and trimming were read from the DNA, whereas the V and J calls and clone size are those reported in that table. The sample lists 50,000 to 70,000 clones, 75% to 90% occurring once. Germline lookup yields CDR1 MDHEN and CDR2 SYDVKM. The CDR3 sequence is 12 residues long. V was cut by 3 bases and J by 3 bases, with 6 bases left in between.

This rearrangement joins TRBV28 to TRBJ2-7; D is unresolved. Sequencing was carried out using peripheral blood. This TCR was recovered from a human donor with active COVID-19. The donor label of this sample is uncertain. Here the CDR3 reads CASSFSSYEQYF. In DNA, the CDR3 is TGTGCCAGCAGTTTCTCCAGCTACGAGCAGTACTTC.